A selection of T cell receptor beta chains follows, all from one sample in a study of blood T cell repertoires in COVID-19. Repertoires were generated with immunoSEQ multiplex PCR, while TCRdb's copy carries only in-frame clones and drops some. The sample has around 250,000 clones; 75% to 90% are singletons. Sequenced material: PBMCs or T cells enriched from blood (not recorded which). Receptors were obtained from a woman aged 45-60 years who had recovered from COVID-19. CDR3s include the opening cysteine and the closing phenylalanine or tryptophan. A D gene is named only where the DNA matches it firmly. The listing skips clone size in some rows; elsewhere it reads once, few, many or a size class.

TRBV24-1	TRBJ2-1	.	TRBD2	CATSDQREWYEQFF
TRBV11-2	TRBJ2-1	.	.	CASSSSRWGRNHEQFF
TRBV9	TRBJ2-3	.	.	CASSVAPAGADTQYF
TRBV6-5	TRBJ1-1	.	.	CASSYGRVQGTEAFF
TRBV3-1/TRBV3-2	TRBJ2-7	once	TRBD1	CASSQAGQGAREQYF
TRBV28	TRBJ1-2	few	.	CASRSRGKDYGYTF
TRBV2	TRBJ1-3	few	TRBD1	CASSEATGMYGNTIYF
TRBV5-6	TRBJ2-3	.	TRBD1	CASSPEYTGGGLDTQYF
TRBV29-1	TRBJ2-7	.	.	CSVGFGREQYF
TRBV11-2	TRBJ1-1	.	.	CASSLDHRGTEAFF
TRBV7-2	TRBJ1-3	once	.	CASSPQAGGNTIYF
TRBV18	TRBJ1-2	.	TRBD1	CASHPGQGTYGYTF
TRBV18	TRBJ1-3	.	.	CASSPLLGGSGNTIYF